Listed below are T cell receptor beta chains from one sample, sequenced in a study of cytomegalovirus exposure and HLA in healthy donors. TCRdb's table, derived via immunoSEQ multiplex PCR, lists solely in-frame clones and lacks some. The profile shows about 200,000 clones, approximately 79% of them singletons. The material sequenced was PBMCs. The receptor set was obtained from a girl aged 2-10 years in good health and CMV-seronegative. CDR3s include the opening cysteine and the closing phenylalanine or tryptophan. The D gene is left open where the match is weak. Only some rows state a clone size, as once, few, many or a class for expanded clones.

>TRBJ2-5|TRBD2|-|TRBV11-2
TGTGCCAGCAGCCGCGGACTAGCGGGACCCTACCAAGAGACCCAGTACTTC
CASSRGLAGPYQETQYF
>TRBJ2-1|TRBD1|-|TRBV6-1
TGTGCCAGCAGTGAGACAGGGGATTTTTACAATGAGCAGTTCTTC
CASSETGDFYNEQFF
>TRBJ1-2|-|-|TRBV20-1
TGCAGTGCTATGGGGGCGCGGGGCTACACCTTC
CSAMGARGYTF
>TRBJ1-3|-|-|TRBV5-5
TGTGCCAGCAGCCCTGGAGGTGGCGGAAACACCATATATTTT
CASSPGGGGNTIYF
>TRBJ1-5|-|-|TRBV15
TGTGCCACCAGCAGAGTTGGCAGGGGAGAACAGCCCCAGCATTTT
CATSRVGRGEQPQHF
>TRBJ2-2|TRBD1|-|TRBV10-3
TGTGCCATCAGTGTGGGACAGGGACCGTTAAACACCGGGGAGCTGTTTTTT
CAISVGQGPLNTGELFF
>TRBJ1-6|-|-|TRBV5-1
TGCGCCAGCAGCTTGGACGGTAATTCACCCCTCCACTTT
CASSLDGNSPLHF
>TRBJ1-5|-|-|TRBV27
TGTGCCAGCAGTCGTCTTTTCGGAGACAATCAGCCCCAGCATTTT
CASSRLFGDNQPQHF
>TRBJ2-5|TRBD1|-|TRBV28
TGTGCCAGCAGCCCGGGACAGCTCCAAGAGACCCAGTACTTC
CASSPGQLQETQYF
>TRBJ1-2|-|few|TRBV10-3
TGTGCCATCAGTGATGCATCCCGAGGCAGGGCCAAGGGCTACACCTTC
CAISDASRGRAKGYTF
>TRBJ2-7|TRBD2|-|TRBV13
TGTGCCAGCAGCTTCACCTATGGACTAGCGGGGACAACCTACGAGCAGTACTTC
CASSFTYGLAGTTYEQYF
>TRBJ2-5|-|-|TRBV7-9
TGTGCCAGCAGCCATTTAATGGGAGTTCCAGAGACCCAGTACTTC
CASSHLMGVPETQYF
>TRBJ2-3|TRBD1|-|TRBV5-1
TGCGCCAGCAGCTCGGACAGGGGAAATCTTCAAGGCACAGATACGCAGTATTTT
CASSSDRGNLQGTDTQYF
>TRBJ2-7|-|-|TRBV10-1
TGCGCCAGCAGTGAGTCGACGGGGACACCATACCACTACGAGCAGTACTTC
CASSESTGTPYHYEQYF
>TRBJ1-2|TRBD1|-|TRBV4-2
TGTGCCAGCAGCCAAGCCCCAGGGGGCAGCTATGGCTACACCTTC
CASSQAPGGSYGYTF
>TRBJ2-7|-|few|TRBV10-3
TGTGCCATCAGTGAGGGGACTGGCTACGAGCAGTACTTC
CAISEGTGYEQYF
>TRBJ1-4|-|-|TRBV27
TGTGCCAGCAGTTGGGGTCTTTCAGCGGGGGAAAAACTGTTTTTT
CASSWGLSAGEKLFF
>TRBJ1-1|-|-|TRBV7-9
TGTGCCAGCAGCCCTACTACACCAGGGACTGAAGCTTTCTTT
CASSPTTPGTEAFF
>TRBJ1-1|TRBD1|-|TRBV6-5
TGTGCCAGCAGGTCCGGGACAGGGCAGCGAGCTTTCTTT
CASRSGTGQRAFF
>TRBJ1-6|TRBD1|few|TRBV5-1
TGCGCCAGCAGCCCGGGACAGGGTAATTCACCCCTCCACTTT
CASSPGQGNSPLHF
>TRBJ1-2|-|-|TRBV9
TGTGCCAGCAGCGTAGTCGGGGGGGGAGGCTACACCTTC
CASSVVGGGGYTF
>TRBJ1-2|-|-|TRBV15
TGTGCCACCAGCAGAGAAGGCTCCGGGATCCTCCGGGGAGGCTACACCTTC
CATSREGSGILRGGYTF
>TRBJ2-1|TRBD2|-|TRBV25-1
TGTGCCAGCAGCGGACTAGCCTACAATGAGCAGTTCTTC
CASSGLAYNEQFF
>TRBJ2-3|-|-|TRBV2
TGTGCCAGCAGTGGGGTGGGTCTCCACAGTGACAGAGATACGCAGTATTTT
CASSGVGLHSDRDTQYF
>TRBJ2-3|TRBD2|-|TRBV18
TGTGCCAGCTCACCATTGGCTAGCGGAACGACAGATACGCAGTATTTT
CASSPLASGTTDTQYF
>TRBJ1-1|TRBD1|-|TRBV7-9
TGTGCCAGCAGATACCGACAGGGATGGAACTACACTGAAGCTTTCTTT
CASRYRQGWNYTEAFF
>TRBJ1-1|-|-|TRBV7-9
TGTGCCAGCAGCTTACGACGGGGGTGGGTGGAGGACACTGAAGCTTTCTTT
CASSLRRGWVEDTEAFF
>TRBJ2-2|-|-|TRBV12-2
TGTGCAAGTCGCTTATCACGGGAGTTGGACACCGGGGAGCTGTTTTTT
CASRLSRELDTGELFF
>TRBJ1-2|-|few|TRBV7-2
TGTGCCAGCAGCTTTTCAGGGGCTTATGGCTACACCTTC
CASSFSGAYGYTF
>TRBJ2-3|TRBD2|once|TRBV27
TGTGCCAGCAAGAGCGGGGGCCCTACAGATACGCAGTATTTT
CASKSGGPTDTQYF
>TRBJ2-1|TRBD1|-|TRBV27
TGTGCCAGCAGACCCGAACAGGGGAAGCCTAAGCAGTTCTTC
CASRPEQGKPKQFF
>TRBJ1-2|-|-|TRBV30
TGTGCCTGGAGTGGCAGGGACTATGGCTACACCTTC
CAWSGRDYGYTF
>TRBJ1-4|-|-|TRBV7-9
TGTGCCAGCAGCTCCCGTTCTCAGGTACTCGGTGAAAAACTGTTTTTT
CASSSRSQVLGEKLFF
>TRBJ2-5|-|-|TRBV5-1
TGCGCCAGCAGCTTACCGGGGGAGACCCAGTACTTC
CASSLPGETQYF
>TRBJ2-1|TRBD2|-|TRBV6-1
TGTGCCAGCAGTGAAGAATTAGCGGGGGGGTGGGAGCAGTTCTTC
CASSEELAGGWEQFF
>TRBJ2-1|-|-|TRBV19
TGTGCCAGTGCTGTTGCGGGGATGTACAATGAGCAGTTCTTC
CASAVAGMYNEQFF
>TRBJ1-1|-|-|TRBV15
TGTGCCACCAGCAGAGATCAGATTAACACTGAAGCTTTCTTT
CATSRDQINTEAFF
>TRBJ2-1|TRBD1|-|TRBV2
TGTGCCAGCAGTGAGAAGACAGGGGTTCCTTCCGATGAGCAGTTCTTC
CASSEKTGVPSDEQFF
>TRBJ2-1|-|-|TRBV27
TGTGCCAGCAGTTCGGGGATTTCCTCCTACAATGAGCAGTTCTTC
CASSSGISSYNEQFF
>TRBJ2-1|-|-|TRBV7-8
TGTGCCAGCAGCTTAGACGCGGGGCTTTACAATGAGCAGTTCTTC
CASSLDAGLYNEQFF
>TRBJ2-7|-|-|TRBV6-1
TGTGCCAGCACTACAGACTCCTACGAGCAGTACTTC
CASTTDSYEQYF
>TRBJ1-2|-|-|TRBV4-1
TGCGCCAGCAGCCCACACTACAGGGAGAGCTATGGCTACACCTTC
CASSPHYRESYGYTF
>TRBJ2-7|-|-|TRBV2
TGTGCCAGCAGTGAAAACGGTCGTCCCTTCTCCGAGCAGTACTTC
CASSENGRPFSEQYF
>TRBJ2-3|-|once|TRBV5-6
TGTGCCAGCAGCTTCGTCCCGGACGGGGCGCAGTATTTT
CASSFVPDGAQYF
>TRBJ2-7|-|-|TRBV9
TGTGCCAGCAGCGCCCACAGGGCGGCCTACGAGCAGTACTTC
CASSAHRAAYEQYF
>TRBJ2-7|TRBD2|once|TRBV27
TGTGCCAGCAGCTCTAGCGGGAGTCCTTACGAGCAGTACTTC
CASSSSGSPYEQYF
>TRBJ2-4|TRBD1|few|TRBV6-5
TGTGCCAGCAGTTACGGGGGACAGGGGGCGAACATTCAGTACTTC
CASSYGGQGANIQYF
>TRBJ2-1|TRBD1|-|TRBV7-9
TGTGCCAGCAGCCCCGGGACAGCGGACTACAATGAGCAGTTCTTC
CASSPGTADYNEQFF
>TRBJ1-2|-|-|TRBV4-1
TGCGCCAGCAGCCAAGCGGGGGGATATGGCTACACCTTC
CASSQAGGYGYTF
>TRBJ2-3|TRBD1|-|TRBV6-6
TGTGCCAGCAGAAGACAGGGGTACACAGATACGCAGTATTTT
CASRRQGYTDTQYF
>TRBJ2-1|TRBD2|-|TRBV7-6
TGTGCCAGCAGTAATAAGACGACTAGCGATGAGCAGTTCTTC
CASSNKTTSDEQFF
>TRBJ2-5|-|-|TRBV5-1
TGCGCCAGCAGCTCAAGCGGTCCCCGAGAGACCCAGTACTTC
CASSSSGPRETQYF
>TRBJ2-2|TRBD1|once|TRBV10-2
TGCGCCAGCAGTGGGACAGGGGACCCCACCGGGGAGCTGTTTTTT
CASSGTGDPTGELFF
>TRBJ1-2|TRBD1|-|TRBV29-1
TGCAGCGCCGGGACAGGGGCCTATGGCTACACCTTC
CSAGTGAYGYTF
>TRBJ1-5|TRBD1|-|TRBV5-6
TGTGCCAGCAGCTTGGCAGGGGGCGCGGATCAGCCCCAGCATTTT
CASSLAGGADQPQHF